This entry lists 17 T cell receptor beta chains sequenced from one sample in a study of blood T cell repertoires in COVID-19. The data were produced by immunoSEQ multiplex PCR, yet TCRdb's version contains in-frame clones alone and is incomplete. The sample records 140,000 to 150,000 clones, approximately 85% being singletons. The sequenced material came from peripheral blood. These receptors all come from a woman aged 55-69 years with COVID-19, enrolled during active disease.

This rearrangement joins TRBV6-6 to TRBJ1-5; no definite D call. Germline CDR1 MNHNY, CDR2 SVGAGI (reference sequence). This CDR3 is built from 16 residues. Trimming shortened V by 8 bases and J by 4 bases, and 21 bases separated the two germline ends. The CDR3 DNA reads TGTGCCAGCGGATCCCAAAGACCAGCGTGGAATCAGCCCCAGCATTTT. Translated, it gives CASGSQRPAWNQPQHF.

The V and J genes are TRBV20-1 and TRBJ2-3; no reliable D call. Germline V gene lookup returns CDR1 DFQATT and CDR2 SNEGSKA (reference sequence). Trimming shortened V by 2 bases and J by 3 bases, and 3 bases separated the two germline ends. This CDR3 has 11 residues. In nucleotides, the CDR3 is TGCAGTGCTAGACCAACAGATACGCAGTATTTT. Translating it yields CSARPTDTQYF.

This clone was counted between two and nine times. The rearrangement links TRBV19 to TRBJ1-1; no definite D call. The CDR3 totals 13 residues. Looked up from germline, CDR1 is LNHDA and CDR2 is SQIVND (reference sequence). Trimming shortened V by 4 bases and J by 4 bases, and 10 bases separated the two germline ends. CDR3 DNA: TGTGCCAGTAGTAGAGGAGTGGGCACTGAAGCTTTCTTT. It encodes CASSRGVGTEAFF.

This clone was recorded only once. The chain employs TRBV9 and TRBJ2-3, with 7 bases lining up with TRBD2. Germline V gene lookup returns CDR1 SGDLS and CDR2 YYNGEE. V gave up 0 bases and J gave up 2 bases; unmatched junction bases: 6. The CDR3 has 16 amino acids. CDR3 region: CASSVEVGGFTDTQYF. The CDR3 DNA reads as TGTGCCAGCAGCGTAGAGGTGGGGGGGTTCACAGATACGCAGTATTTT.

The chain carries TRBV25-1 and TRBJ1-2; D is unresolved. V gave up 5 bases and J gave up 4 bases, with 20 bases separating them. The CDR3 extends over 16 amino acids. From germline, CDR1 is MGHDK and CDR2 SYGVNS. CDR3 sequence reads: CASSPPTRLGGYGYTF. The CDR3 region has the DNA TGTGCCAGCAGTCCCCCCACGAGGCTAGGAGGCTATGGCTACACCTTC.

The CDR3 spells CASTVLAGGNEQFF. The DNA for the CDR3 is TGTGCCAGTACCGTTCTAGCGGGGGGCAATGAGCAGTTCTTC. V gene TRBV19 combines with J gene TRBJ2-1; 11 positions agree with TRBD2. The CDR3 totals 14 residues. After removal of 7 bases from V and 6 bases from J, the junction contained 5 bases not matched to a gene. Germline assignment: CDR1 LNHDA and CDR2 SQIVND (reference sequence).

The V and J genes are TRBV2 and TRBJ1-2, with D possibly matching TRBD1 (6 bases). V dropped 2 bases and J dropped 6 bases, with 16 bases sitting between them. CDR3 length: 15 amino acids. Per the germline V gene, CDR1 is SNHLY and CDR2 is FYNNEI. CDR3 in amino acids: CASSERNREDHGYTF. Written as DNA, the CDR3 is TGTGCCAGCAGTGAAAGGAACAGGGAAGACCATGGCTACACCTTC.

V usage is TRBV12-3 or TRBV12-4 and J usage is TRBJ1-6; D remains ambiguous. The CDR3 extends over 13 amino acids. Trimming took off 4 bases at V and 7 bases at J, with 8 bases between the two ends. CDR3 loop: CASSSDINSPLHF. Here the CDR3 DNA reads TGTGCCAGCAGTTCTGACATAAATTCACCCCTCCACTTT.

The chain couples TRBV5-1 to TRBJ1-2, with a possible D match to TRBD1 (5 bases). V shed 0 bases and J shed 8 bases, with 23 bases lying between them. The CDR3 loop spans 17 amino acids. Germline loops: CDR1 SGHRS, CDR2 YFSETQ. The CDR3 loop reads CASSLAGIAGSGGGYTF. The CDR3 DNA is TGCGCCAGCAGCTTGGCCGGGATTGCCGGGTCCGGGGGAGGCTACACCTTC.

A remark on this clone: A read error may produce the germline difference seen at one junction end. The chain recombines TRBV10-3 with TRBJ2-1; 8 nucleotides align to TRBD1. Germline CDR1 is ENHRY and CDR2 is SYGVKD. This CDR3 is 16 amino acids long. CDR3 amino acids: CAISDFGTGLYNVGLF. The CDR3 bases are TGTGCCATCAGTGATTTCGGGACAGGACTCTACAATGTGGGGCTCTTC.

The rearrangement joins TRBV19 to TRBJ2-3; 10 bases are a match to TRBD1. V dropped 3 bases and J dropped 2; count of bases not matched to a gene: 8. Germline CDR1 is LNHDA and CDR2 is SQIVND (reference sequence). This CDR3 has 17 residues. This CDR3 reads CASSMTLGQGDTDTQYF. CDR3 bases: TGTGCCAGTAGTATGACCCTCGGACAGGGGGACACAGATACGCAGTATTTT.

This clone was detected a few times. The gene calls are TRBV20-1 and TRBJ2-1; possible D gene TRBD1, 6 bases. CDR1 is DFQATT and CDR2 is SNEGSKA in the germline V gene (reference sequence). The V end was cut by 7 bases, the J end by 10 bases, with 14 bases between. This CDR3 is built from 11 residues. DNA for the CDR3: TGCAGTGTCCCGGACAGTGCAGAGCAGTTCTTC. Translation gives CSVPDSAEQFF.

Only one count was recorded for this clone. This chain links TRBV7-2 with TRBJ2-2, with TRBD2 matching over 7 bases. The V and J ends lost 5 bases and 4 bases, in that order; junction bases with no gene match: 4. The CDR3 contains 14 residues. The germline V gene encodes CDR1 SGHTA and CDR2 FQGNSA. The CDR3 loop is CASSPSGVTGELFF. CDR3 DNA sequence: TGTGCCAGCAGCCCCAGCGGGGTCACCGGGGAGCTGTTTTTT.

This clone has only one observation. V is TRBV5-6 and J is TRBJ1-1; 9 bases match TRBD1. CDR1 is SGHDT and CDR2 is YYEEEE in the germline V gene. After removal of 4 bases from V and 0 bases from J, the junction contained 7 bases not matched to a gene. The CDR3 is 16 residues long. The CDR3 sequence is CASSGGTGNMNTEAFF. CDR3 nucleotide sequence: TGTGCCAGCAGCGGGGGGACAGGGAACATGAACACTGAAGCTTTCTTT.

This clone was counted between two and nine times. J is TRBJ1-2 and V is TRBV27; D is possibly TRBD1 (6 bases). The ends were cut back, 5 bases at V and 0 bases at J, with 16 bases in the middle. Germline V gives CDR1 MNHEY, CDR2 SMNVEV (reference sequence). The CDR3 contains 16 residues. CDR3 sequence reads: CASSAFTGRANYGYTF. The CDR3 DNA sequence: TGTGCCAGCAGTGCCTTCACAGGGAGAGCTAACTATGGCTACACCTTC.

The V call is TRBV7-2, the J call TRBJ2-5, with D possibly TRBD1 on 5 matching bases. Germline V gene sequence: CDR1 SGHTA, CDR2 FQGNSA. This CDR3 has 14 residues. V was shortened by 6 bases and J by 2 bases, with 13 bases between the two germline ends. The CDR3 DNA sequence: TGTGCCAGCAGTCTCTCTCAGGGACAAGAGACCCAGTACTTC. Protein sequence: CASSLSQGQETQYF.

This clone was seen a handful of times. CDR3 residues: CASSRQPGSGTAYGYTF. The CDR3 DNA reads TGTGCCAGCAGCCGCCAACCCGGATCCGGGACAGCCTATGGCTACACCTTC. The rearrangement joins TRBV28 to TRBJ1-2; TRBD1 aligns across 7 bases. This CDR3 is 17 amino acids long. Germline values: CDR1 MDHEN, CDR2 SYDVKM. The V gene end was trimmed by 6 bases and the J gene end by 4 bases; junction bases not matched to a gene: 17.